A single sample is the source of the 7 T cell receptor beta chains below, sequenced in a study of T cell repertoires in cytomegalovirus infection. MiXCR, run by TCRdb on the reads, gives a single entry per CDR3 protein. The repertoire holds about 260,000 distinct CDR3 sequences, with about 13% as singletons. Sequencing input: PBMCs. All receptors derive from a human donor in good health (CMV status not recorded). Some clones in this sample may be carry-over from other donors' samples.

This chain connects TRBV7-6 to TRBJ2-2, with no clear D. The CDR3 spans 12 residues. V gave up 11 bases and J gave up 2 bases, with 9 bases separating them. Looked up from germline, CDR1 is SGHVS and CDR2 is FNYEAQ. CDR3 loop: CAGPNNTGELFF. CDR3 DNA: TGTGCCGGACCTAACAACACCGGGGAGCTGTTTTTT.

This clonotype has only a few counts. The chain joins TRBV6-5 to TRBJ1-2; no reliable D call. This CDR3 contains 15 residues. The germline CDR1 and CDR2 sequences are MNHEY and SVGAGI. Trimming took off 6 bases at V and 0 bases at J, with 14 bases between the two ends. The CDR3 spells CASSPRRLANYGYTF. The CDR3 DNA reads TGTGCCAGCAGCCCCCGAAGATTAGCTAACTATGGCTACACCTTC.

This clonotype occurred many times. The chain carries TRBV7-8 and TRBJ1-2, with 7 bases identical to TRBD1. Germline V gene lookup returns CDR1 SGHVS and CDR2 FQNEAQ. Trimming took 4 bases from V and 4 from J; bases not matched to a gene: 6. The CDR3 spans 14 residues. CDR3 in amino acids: CASSSLQGIYGYTF. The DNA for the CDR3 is TGTGCCAGCAGCTCCCTACAGGGGATCTATGGCTACACCTTC.

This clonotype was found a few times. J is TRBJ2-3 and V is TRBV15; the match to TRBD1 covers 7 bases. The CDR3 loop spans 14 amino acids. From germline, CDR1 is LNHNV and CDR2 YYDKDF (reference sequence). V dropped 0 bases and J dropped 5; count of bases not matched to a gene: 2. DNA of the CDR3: TGTGCCACCAGCAGAGAGGGGGACAGAGATACGCAGTATTTT. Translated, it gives CATSREGDRDTQYF. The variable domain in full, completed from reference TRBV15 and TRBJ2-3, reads DAMVIQNPRYQVTQFGKPVTLSCSQTLNHNVMYWYQQKSSQAPKLLFHYYDKDFNNEADTPDNFQSRRPNTSFCFLDIRSPGLGDTAMYLCATSREGDRDTQYFGPGTRLTVL.

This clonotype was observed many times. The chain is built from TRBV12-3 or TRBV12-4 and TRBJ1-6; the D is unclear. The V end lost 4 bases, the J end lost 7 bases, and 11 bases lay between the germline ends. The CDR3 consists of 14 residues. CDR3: CASSSIRGNSPLHF. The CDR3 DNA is TGTGCCAGCAGTTCCATACGAGGAAATTCACCCCTCCACTTT.

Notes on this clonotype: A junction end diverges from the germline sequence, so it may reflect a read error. CDR3 protein: CASRGVGETEDFF. The CDR3 nucleotides are TGTGCCAGCAGGGGAGTGGGGGAAACTGAAGATTTCTTT. This sequence joins TRBV25-1 and TRBJ1-1, with TRBD1 as a possible D gene (5 bases). The CDR3 covers 13 residues. Germline CDR1 is MGHDK and CDR2 is SYGVNS.

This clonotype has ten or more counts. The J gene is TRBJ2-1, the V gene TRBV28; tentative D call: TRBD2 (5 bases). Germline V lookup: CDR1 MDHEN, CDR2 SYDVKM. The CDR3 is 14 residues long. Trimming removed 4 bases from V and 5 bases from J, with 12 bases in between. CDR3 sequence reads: CASSSGLRDNEQFF. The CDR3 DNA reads TGTGCCAGCAGTTCCGGACTGCGGGACAATGAGCAGTTCTTC.